This paragraph covers one T cell receptor beta chain sequence. The RNA, roughly 0.45 to 1 ug, was put through reverse transcription using random hexamers. By means of immunoSEQ multiplex PCR, TCR beta CDR3 spanning 54 Vbeta and 13 Jbeta underwent amplification. MiXCR, run by TCRdb on the immunoSEQ multiplex PCR reads, gives a single entry per CDR3 protein. The sample has approximately 120,000 distinct CDR3 sequences, 96% seen once; the top ten hold 0.096%. The germline V gene has CDR1 SGHTA and CDR2 FQGTGA. V was clipped by 5 bases and J by 6 bases; unmatched bases: 12. The CDR3 runs to 16 residues. The data stem from a study of CD8 T cells in Susac syndrome. CD8+ and CD4+ blood T cells underwent TCR beta sequencing.

The receptor comes from a human donor in good health. The genes are TRBV7-3 and TRBJ2-1; 8 bases fit TRBD2. Source material: CD4+ T cells from PBMCs. The CDR3 coding sequence is TGTGCCAGCAGCACGCAAGCGGGAGTGATGGGCAATGAGCAGTTCTTC. Its translation: CASSTQAGVMGNEQFF.